Each of the 22 T cell receptor beta chains below was sequenced from the same sample in a study of OX40 agonist ivuxolimab in advanced cancers. Clones were read by immunoSEQ multiplex PCR, and TCRdb kept only the in-frame ones, dropping some. The sample has roughly 26,000 clones, 76% seen once. This specimen was CD4+ or CD8+ T cells sorted from blood, taken in a trial of the OX40 agonist ivuxolimab. These receptors were obtained from an adult with an advanced solid tumor such as melanoma, head and neck, liver or kidney cancer.

This clone was seen a few times. The chain uses TRBV19 and TRBJ1-1; D not resolved. In germline, CDR1 is LNHDA, CDR2 SQIVND (reference sequence). Trimming pared 3 bases from V and 4 bases from J, leaving 9 bases between. The CDR3 extends over 13 amino acids. CDR3 nucleotide sequence: TGTGCCAGTAGTATGCGAGGGAGCACTGAAGCTTTCTTT. Translation: CASSMRGSTEAFF.

With regard to this clone: The DNA is omitted, as the CDR3 cannot be located on it reliably, and the CDR3 follows TCRdb's listing. This chain joins TRBV6-1 and TRBJ1-2. The V gene's germline CDR1 is MNHNS and CDR2 SASEGT. The CDR3 is 13 residues long, ends included. CDR3 region: CASKEWGPGTYIF.

The chain couples TRBV10-3 to TRBJ2-1; 10 bases line up with TRBD2. The CDR3 runs to 16 residues. Per the germline V gene, CDR1 is ENHRY and CDR2 is SYGVKD. Trimming at V came to 0 bases and at J to 6 bases, leaving 5 bases not matched to a gene. The CDR3 here is CAISESLAGGVNEQFF. In DNA form, the CDR3 reads TGTGCCATCAGTGAGTCCTTAGCGGGGGGTGTCAATGAGCAGTTCTTC.

This sequence joins TRBV6-1 and TRBJ1-3; D remains unclear. Trimming removed 1 base at V and 0 bases at J, with 10 bases between. Per germline, CDR1 MNHNS and CDR2 SASEGT. This CDR3 has 16 amino acids. The CDR3 reads CASSEVRLLSGNTIYF. In DNA, the CDR3 is TGTGCCAGCAGTGAAGTTAGGCTTCTCTCTGGAAACACCATATATTTT.

Points on this clone: Without the conserved terminal phenylalanine or tryptophan, this CDR3 likely stems from a read error. The limits of the CDR3 on the DNA are not certain, so only TCRdb's listed CDR3 is given. V is TRBV4-3 and J is TRBJ1-2. The CDR3 has 16 residues if both end residues are counted. From germline, CDR1 is LGHNA and CDR2 YSLEER. CDR3 sequence reads: CASSQDPVSGRGTHFV.

CDR3 loop: CASSVFPGVKNEKLFF. DNA of the CDR3: TGTGCCAGCAGTGTCTTCCCGGGGGTAAAAAATGAAAAACTGTTTTTT. V is TRBV6-1 and J is TRBJ1-4; TRBD1 might be the D (5 bases). The germline gives CDR1 MNHNS, CDR2 SASEGT. V lost 4 bases and J lost 5, with 17 bases in between. This CDR3 region has 16 residues.

The rearrangement joins TRBV6-1 to TRBJ2-7; D not certain. Germline V lookup: CDR1 MNHNS, CDR2 SASEGT. Trimming shortened V by 10 bases and J by 1 base, and 8 bases separated the two germline ends. CDR3 length: 11 residues. Written as DNA, the CDR3 is TGTGCCACCGTACTATCCTACGAGCAGTACTTC. Translated, it gives CATVLSYEQYF.

This sequence joins TRBV19 and TRBJ1-1, with 7 bases matching TRBD1. This CDR3 is built from 17 residues. The V gene end was trimmed by 4 bases and the J gene end by 1 base; junction bases not matched to a gene: 12. The V gene's germline CDR1 is LNHDA and CDR2 SQIVND (reference sequence). DNA for the CDR3: TGTGCCAGTAGTACGAAAACCGCCGGGACAGCGAACACTGAAGCTTTCTTT. Translated, it gives CASSTKTAGTANTEAFF. Looking up the rest from reference TRBV19 and TRBJ1-1 gives the full variable domain: DGGITQSPKYLFRKEGQNVTLSCEQNLNHDAMYWYRQDPGQGLRLIYYSQIVNDFQKGDIAEGYSVSREKKESFPLTVTSAQKNPTAFYLCASSTKTAGTANTEAFFGQGTRLTVV.

To note about this clone: Likely a read error: the CDR3 ends without its conserved phenylalanine or tryptophan. It is unclear where the CDR3 begins or ends on the DNA, so no DNA is shown, and the CDR3 is as TCRdb lists it. CDR3: CASSIRNI. The chain combines TRBV19 with TRBJ1-2. Germline V CDR1 and CDR2: LNHDA, SQIVND (reference sequence). The CDR3 numbers 8 amino acids, ends counted.

The gene calls are TRBV7-2 and TRBJ2-1; possibly TRBD2 for D (6 bases). From germline, CDR1 is SGHTA and CDR2 FQGNSA. CDR3 length equals 15 residues. The germline V and J ends were trimmed by 5 bases and 9 bases, with 20 bases remaining between them. CDR3 sequence reads: CASSPGTEVFGEQFF. For the CDR3, the DNA is TGTGCCAGCAGCCCCGGGACTGAAGTCTTTGGTGAGCAGTTCTTC.

The J gene is TRBJ2-2, the V gene TRBV2, with 9 bases fitting TRBD1. This CDR3 contains 17 residues. CDR1 is SNHLY, CDR2 FYNNEI, per germline. J gave up 1 base and V 6 bases, and 9 bases lay outside the gene matches. Written as DNA, the CDR3 is TGTGCCAGCAGCACTCGTCGGGGACAGGGGAACACCGGGGAGCTGTTTTTT. Encoded protein: CASSTRRGQGNTGELFF.

The V call is TRBV5-6, the J call TRBJ2-3; D ambiguous. V lost 5 bases to trimming and J lost 4 bases, with 11 bases between them. The CDR3 length is 13 residues. The V gene's germline CDR1 is SGHDT and CDR2 YYEEEE. The CDR3 protein is CASRSQWADTQYF. CDR3 sequence (DNA): TGTGCCAGCAGATCACAGTGGGCAGATACGCAGTATTTT.

The V and J genes are TRBV6-1 and TRBJ2-3; D gene uncertain. The CDR3 totals 14 residues. Trimming removed 7 bases from V and 3 bases from J, with 14 bases in between. CDR1 and CDR2 (germline): MNHNS, SASEGT. This CDR3 reads CASKDRLGTDTQYF. CDR3 nucleotides: TGTGCCAGCAAGGATAGGTTGGGAACAGATACGCAGTATTTT.

The chain joins TRBV5-4 to TRBJ2-3, with 8 bases identical to TRBD2. There are 14 residues in the CDR3. Germline V lookup: CDR1 SGHNT, CDR2 YYREEE (reference sequence). V lost 4 bases to trimming and J lost 4 bases; unmatched junction nucleotides: 5. CDR3 in DNA: TGTGCCAGCAGCGGCGGGGGGAGCGCAGATACGCAGTATTTT. It specifies CASSGGGSADTQYF.

This clone has just a few counts. The chain links TRBV9 to TRBJ2-7; either TRBD1 or TRBD2 may supply D (6 bases each). Germline V gene sequence: CDR1 SGDLS, CDR2 YYNGEE. The V end was cut by 3 bases, the J end by 7 bases, with 14 bases between. CDR3 length: 13 amino acids. CDR3 nucleotide sequence: TGTGCCAGCAGCGAGGACAGTCGGGGGGAGCAGTACTTC. Translation: CASSEDSRGEQYF.

The chain links TRBV12-5 to TRBJ2-3; possibly TRBD1 for D (6 bases). Germline V lookup: CDR1 LGHNT, CDR2 FRNRAP. This CDR3 comprises 14 residues. V dropped 7 bases and J dropped 0 bases, with 11 bases sitting between them. Here the CDR3 DNA reads TGTGCTAGTGCCCGGACAGTTAGCACAGATACGCAGTATTTT. It specifies CASARTVSTDTQYF.

V and J are TRBV6-5 and TRBJ1-2, with TRBD1 as a possible D gene (5 bases). V was trimmed by 2 bases and J by 2 bases, leaving 6 bases between them. The germline V gene encodes CDR1 MNHEY and CDR2 SVGAGI. The CDR3 length is 13 residues. The CDR3 reads CASSYDSNYGYTF. The CDR3 DNA reads TGTGCCAGCAGTTACGACAGCAACTATGGCTACACCTTC.

The count of this clone is one. V is TRBV5-4 and J is TRBJ2-2, with D hard to call. The length of the CDR3 is 15 residues. Germline CDR1 and CDR2: SGHNT and YYREEE (reference sequence). V lost 1 base, J lost 0 bases, and 7 bases lay in between. CDR3 protein: CASSLRLANTGELFF. In DNA form, the CDR3 reads TGTGCCAGCAGCTTGAGGCTCGCGAACACCGGGGAGCTGTTTTTT.

The rearrangement joins TRBV10-3 to TRBJ1-4; 7 bases are a match to TRBD1. V lost 3 bases and J lost 3; bases outside the gene matches: 4. This CDR3 is built from 15 residues. The germline V gene encodes CDR1 ENHRY and CDR2 SYGVKD. The CDR3, as DNA: TGTGCCATCAGTGACGACAGGGCAGCTAATGAAAAACTGTTTTTT. It codes for CAISDDRAANEKLFF.

This chain connects TRBV5-4 to TRBJ2-3, with D unresolved. Trimming pared 1 base from V and 2 bases from J, leaving 5 bases between. Germline values: CDR1 SGHNT, CDR2 YYREEE (reference sequence). The CDR3 consists of 13 residues. CDR3: CASSLSPTDTQYF. The CDR3 bases are TGTGCCAGCAGCTTGTCTCCCACAGATACGCAGTATTTT.

As regards this clone: The same CDR3 can be traced to other DNA sequences in this sample. The J gene is TRBJ1-5, the V gene TRBV30, with unresolved D. The germline V gene encodes CDR1 GTSNPN and CDR2 SVGIG (reference sequence). V was cut by 1 base and J by 0 bases, with 4 bases left in between. The CDR3 is made up of 13 amino acids. CDR3 DNA sequence: TGTGCCTGGAGTGGGGATAGCAATCAGCCCCAGCATTTT. Translated, it gives CAWSGDSNQPQHF.

This chain joins TRBV5-8 and TRBJ1-2; the match to TRBD1 covers 7 bases. The CDR3 is made up of 15 amino acids. V was pared by 4 bases and J by 7 bases, with 13 bases of the junction left unmatched. Germline-derived CDR1 and CDR2 are SGHTS and YDEGEE. Here the CDR3 DNA reads TGTGCCAGCAGCCCGGGAGGGGGCTCCCCTGGTGGCTACACCTTC. Translation: CASSPGGGSPGGYTF.